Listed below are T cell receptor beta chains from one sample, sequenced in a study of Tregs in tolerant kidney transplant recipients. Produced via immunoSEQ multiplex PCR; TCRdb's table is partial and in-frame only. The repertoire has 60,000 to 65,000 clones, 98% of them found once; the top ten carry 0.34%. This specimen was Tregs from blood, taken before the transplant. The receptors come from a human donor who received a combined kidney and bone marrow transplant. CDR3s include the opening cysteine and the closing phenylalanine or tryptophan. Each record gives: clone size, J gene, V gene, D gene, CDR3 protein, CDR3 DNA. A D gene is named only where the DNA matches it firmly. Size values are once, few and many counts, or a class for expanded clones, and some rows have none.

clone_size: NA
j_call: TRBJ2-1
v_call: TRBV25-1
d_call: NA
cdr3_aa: CASSEFVGTRYNEQFF
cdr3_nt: TGTGCCAGCAGTGAATTTGTGGGGACTCGATACAATGAGCAGTTCTTC

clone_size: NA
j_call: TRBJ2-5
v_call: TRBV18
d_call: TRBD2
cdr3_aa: CASSSSGSLETQYF
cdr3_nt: TGTGCCAGCTCATCTAGCGGGAGTTTAGAGACCCAGTACTTC

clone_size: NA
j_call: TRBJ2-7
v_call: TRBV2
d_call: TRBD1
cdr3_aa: CASSAGTGAYEQYF
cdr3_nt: TGTGCCAGCAGTGCAGGGACAGGAGCCTACGAGCAGTACTTC

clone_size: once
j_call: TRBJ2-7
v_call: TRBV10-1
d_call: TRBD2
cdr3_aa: CASSVASGVYEQYF
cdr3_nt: TGCGCCAGCAGTGTGGCTAGCGGGGTCTACGAGCAGTACTTC

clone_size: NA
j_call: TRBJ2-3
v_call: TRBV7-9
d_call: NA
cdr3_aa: CASSSGPGGADTQYF
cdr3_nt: TGTGCCAGCAGCTCAGGGCCAGGTGGGGCAGATACGCAGTATTTT

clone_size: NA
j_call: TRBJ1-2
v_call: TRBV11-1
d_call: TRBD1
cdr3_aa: CASSPRRGPYGYTF
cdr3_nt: TGTGCCAGCAGCCCACGCAGGGGGCCCTATGGCTACACCTTC

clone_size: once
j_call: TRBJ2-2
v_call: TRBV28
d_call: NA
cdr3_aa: CASKALNTGELFF
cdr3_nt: TGTGCCAGCAAAGCCTTGAACACCGGGGAGCTGTTTTTT

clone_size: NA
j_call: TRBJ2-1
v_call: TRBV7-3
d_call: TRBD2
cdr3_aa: CASSQGAGVYNEQFF
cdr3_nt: TGTGCCAGCAGCCAAGGGGCGGGGGTTTACAATGAGCAGTTCTTC

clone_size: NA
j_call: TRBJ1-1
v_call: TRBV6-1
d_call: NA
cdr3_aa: CASSERGGNTEAFF
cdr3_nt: TGTGCCAGCAGTGAAAGGGGGGGGAACACTGAAGCTTTCTTT

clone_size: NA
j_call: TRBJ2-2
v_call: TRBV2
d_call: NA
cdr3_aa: CASSEQYTNTGELFF
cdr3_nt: TGTGCCAGCAGTGAACAGTACACGAACACCGGGGAGCTGTTTTTT

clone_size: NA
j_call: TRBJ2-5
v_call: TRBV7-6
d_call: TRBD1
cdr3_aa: CASSPTGRGHETQYF
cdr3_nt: TGTGCCAGCAGTCCGACCGGCAGGGGGCATGAGACCCAGTACTTC

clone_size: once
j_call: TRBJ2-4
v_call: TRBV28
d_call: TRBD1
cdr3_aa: CASRPRTGAKNIQYF
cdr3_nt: TGTGCCAGCAGACCTCGGACAGGAGCCAAAAACATTCAGTACTTC

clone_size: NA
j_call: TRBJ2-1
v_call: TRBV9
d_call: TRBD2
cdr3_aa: CASSRLAENEQFF
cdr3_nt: TGTGCCAGCAGTAGACTAGCGGAGAATGAGCAGTTCTTC

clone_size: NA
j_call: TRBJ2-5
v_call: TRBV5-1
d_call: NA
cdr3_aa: CASSFSGRTQYF
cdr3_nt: TGCGCCAGCAGCTTTTCAGGCCGGACCCAGTACTTC

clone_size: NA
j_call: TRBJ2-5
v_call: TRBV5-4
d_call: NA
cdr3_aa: CASSLGAGAQYF
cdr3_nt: TGTGCCAGCAGCTTGGGGGCGGGTGCCCAGTACTTC

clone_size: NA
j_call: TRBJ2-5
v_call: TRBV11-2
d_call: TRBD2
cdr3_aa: CASSLGAGARETQYF
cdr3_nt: TGTGCCAGCAGCTTAGGTGCGGGAGCACGGGAGACCCAGTACTTC

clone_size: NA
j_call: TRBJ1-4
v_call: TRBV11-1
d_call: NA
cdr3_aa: CASSSRISAKLFF
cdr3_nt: TGTGCCAGCAGTTCCAGGATATCGGCAAAACTGTTTTTT

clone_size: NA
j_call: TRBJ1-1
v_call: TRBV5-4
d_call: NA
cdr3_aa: CASSTPRRENTEAFF
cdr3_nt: TGTGCCAGCAGTACCCCTCGGAGGGAGAACACTGAAGCTTTCTTT

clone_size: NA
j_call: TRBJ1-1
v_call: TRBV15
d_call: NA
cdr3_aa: CATSREFSGVEAEAFF
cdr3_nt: TGTGCCACCAGCAGAGAATTTTCAGGGGTTGAAGCTGAAGCTTTCTTT

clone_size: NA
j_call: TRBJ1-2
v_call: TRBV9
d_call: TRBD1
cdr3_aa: CASSVAPDRTGYGYTF
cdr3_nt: TGTGCCAGCAGCGTAGCCCCGGACAGGACTGGCTATGGCTACACCTTC

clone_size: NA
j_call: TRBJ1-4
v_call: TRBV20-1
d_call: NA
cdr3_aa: CSASPQEKLFF
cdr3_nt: TGCAGTGCTAGCCCTCAGGAAAAACTGTTTTTT

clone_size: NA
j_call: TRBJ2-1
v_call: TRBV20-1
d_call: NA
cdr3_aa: CSASLVDEQFF
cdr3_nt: TGCAGTGCTAGTTTAGTCGATGAGCAGTTCTTC

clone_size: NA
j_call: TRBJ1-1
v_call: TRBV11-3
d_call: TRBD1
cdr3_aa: CASSSDRGLAEAFF
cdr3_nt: TGTGCCAGCAGCTCGGACAGGGGGTTAGCTGAAGCTTTCTTT

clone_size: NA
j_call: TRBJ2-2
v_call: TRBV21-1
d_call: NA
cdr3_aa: CASSSRDREVDTGELFF
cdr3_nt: TGTGCCAGCAGCAGCCGGGACAGGGAAGTTGACACCGGGGAGCTGTTTTTT

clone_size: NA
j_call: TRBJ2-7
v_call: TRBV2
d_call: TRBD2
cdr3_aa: CASSRDSGRSYEQYF
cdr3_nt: TGTGCCAGCAGTAGAGATAGCGGGAGGTCCTACGAGCAGTACTTC

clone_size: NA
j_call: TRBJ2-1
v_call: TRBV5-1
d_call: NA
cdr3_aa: CASSLATLYNEQFF
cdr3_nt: TGCGCCAGCAGCCTAGCGACCTTGTACAATGAGCAGTTCTTC

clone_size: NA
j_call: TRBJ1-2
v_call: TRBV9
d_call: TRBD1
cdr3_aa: CASSPPPGQGRSYGYTF
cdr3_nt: TGTGCCAGCAGCCCACCCCCCGGACAGGGTCGTAGCTATGGCTACACCTTC

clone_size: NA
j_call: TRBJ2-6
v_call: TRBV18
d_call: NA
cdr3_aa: CASSAGRILISGANVLTF
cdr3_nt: TGTGCCAGCTCAGCGGGACGGATCCTCATCTCTGGGGCCAACGTCCTGACTTTC

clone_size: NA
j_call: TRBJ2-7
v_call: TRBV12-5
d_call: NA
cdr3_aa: CASGRTDYEQYF
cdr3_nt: TGTGCTAGTGGAAGGACAGACTACGAGCAGTACTTC

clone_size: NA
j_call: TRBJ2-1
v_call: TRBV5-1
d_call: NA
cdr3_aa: CASSQVPTTKVLLF
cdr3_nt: TGCGCCAGCAGCCAAGTCCCCACTACTAAGGTATTACTCTTC

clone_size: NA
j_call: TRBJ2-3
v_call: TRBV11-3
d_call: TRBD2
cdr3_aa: CASSIGGGDTQYF
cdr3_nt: TGTGCCAGCAGTATCGGGGGGGGAGATACGCAGTATTTT

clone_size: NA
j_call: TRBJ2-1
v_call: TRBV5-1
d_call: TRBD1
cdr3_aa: CASSHGQGSYNEQFF
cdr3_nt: TGCGCCAGCAGCCACGGACAGGGCTCCTACAATGAGCAGTTCTTC

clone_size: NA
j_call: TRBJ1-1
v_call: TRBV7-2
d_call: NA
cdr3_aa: CASSLGAVITEAFF
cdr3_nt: TGTGCCAGCAGCTTAGGAGCCGTGATCACTGAAGCTTTCTTT

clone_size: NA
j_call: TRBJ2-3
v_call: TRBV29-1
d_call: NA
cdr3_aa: CSGDRQGTDTQYF
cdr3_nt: TGCAGCGGTGACAGGCAGGGCACAGATACGCAGTATTTT

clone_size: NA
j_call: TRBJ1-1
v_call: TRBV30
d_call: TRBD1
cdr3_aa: CACPGPDREDTEAFF
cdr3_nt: TGTGCCTGCCCCGGACCCGACAGGGAGGACACTGAAGCTTTCTTT

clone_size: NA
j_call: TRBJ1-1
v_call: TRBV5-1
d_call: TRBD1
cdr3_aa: CASSLEYRGLNTEAFF
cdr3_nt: TGCGCCAGCAGCTTGGAGTACAGGGGGCTGAACACTGAAGCTTTCTTT

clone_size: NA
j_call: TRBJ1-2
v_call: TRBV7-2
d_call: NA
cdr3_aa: CASSLVAEVFGYTF
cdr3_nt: TGTGCCAGCAGCTTAGTTGCGGAAGTTTTTGGCTACACCTTC

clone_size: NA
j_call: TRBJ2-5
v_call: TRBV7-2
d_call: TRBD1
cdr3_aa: CASSLVGTGVRETQYF
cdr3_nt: TGTGCCAGCAGCTTAGTAGGGACAGGGGTCCGAGAGACCCAGTACTTC

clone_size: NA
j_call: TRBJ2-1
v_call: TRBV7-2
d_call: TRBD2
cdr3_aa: CASSLGTSGPIIYNEQFF
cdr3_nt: TGTGCCAGCAGCTTAGGAACTAGCGGTCCGATCATCTACAATGAGCAGTTCTTC

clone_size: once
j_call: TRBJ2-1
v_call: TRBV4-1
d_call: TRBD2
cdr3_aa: CASSQEGLAEYNEQFF
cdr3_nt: TGCGCCAGCAGCCAAGAAGGACTAGCGGAATACAATGAGCAGTTCTTC

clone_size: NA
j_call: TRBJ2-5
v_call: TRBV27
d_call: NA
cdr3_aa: CASSPSRETQYF
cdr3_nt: TGTGCCAGCAGTCCCTCCAGGGAGACCCAGTACTTC

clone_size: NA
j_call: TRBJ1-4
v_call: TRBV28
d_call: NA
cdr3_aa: CASSLFAQKLFF
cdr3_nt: TGTGCCAGCAGTTTATTTGCCCAGAAACTGTTTTTT

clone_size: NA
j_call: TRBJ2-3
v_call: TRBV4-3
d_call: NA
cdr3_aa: CASSHRSRDTQYF
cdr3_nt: TGCGCCAGCAGCCATCGGAGCCGGGATACGCAGTATTTT

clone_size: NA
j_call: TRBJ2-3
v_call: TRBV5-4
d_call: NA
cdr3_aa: CASSIDRLIPTDTQYF
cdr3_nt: TGTGCCAGCAGCATCGACAGATTAATTCCCACAGATACGCAGTATTTT

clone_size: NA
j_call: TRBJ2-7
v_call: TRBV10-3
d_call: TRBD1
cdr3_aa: CAIRTTGIDEQYF
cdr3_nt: TGTGCCATCAGGACGACAGGGATCGACGAGCAGTACTTC

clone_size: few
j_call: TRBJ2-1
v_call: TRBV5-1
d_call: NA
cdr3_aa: CASSPKNGRNNEQFF
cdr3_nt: TGCGCCAGCAGCCCTAAAAACGGGAGAAACAATGAGCAGTTCTTC

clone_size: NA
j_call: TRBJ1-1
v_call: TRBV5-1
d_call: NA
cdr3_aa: CASHSMNTEAFF
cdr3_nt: TGCGCCAGCCACAGCATGAACACTGAAGCTTTCTTT

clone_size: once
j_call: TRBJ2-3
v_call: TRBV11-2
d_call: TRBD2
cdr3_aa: CASSHRLAGTDTQYF
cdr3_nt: TGTGCCAGCAGTCACCGACTAGCGGGGACAGATACGCAGTATTTT

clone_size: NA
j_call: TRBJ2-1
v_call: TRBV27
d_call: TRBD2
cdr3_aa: CASSLFGLAGGLYNEQFF
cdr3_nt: TGTGCCAGCAGTTTATTTGGGTTAGCGGGAGGATTGTACAATGAGCAGTTCTTC

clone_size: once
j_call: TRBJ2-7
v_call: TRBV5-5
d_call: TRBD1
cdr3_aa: CASSPRPGQYSYEQYF
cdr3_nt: TGTGCCAGCAGCCCCAGACCGGGACAGTACTCCTACGAGCAGTACTTC

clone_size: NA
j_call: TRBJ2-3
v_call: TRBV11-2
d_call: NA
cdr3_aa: CASSYGFGTDTQYF
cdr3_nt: TGTGCCAGCAGCTACGGGTTTGGCACAGATACGCAGTATTTT